Here is one TCR beta chain with its context. Original data processing: How many nucleated cells were present was estimated from reference gene primer amplification. Repertoires were generated with immunoSEQ multiplex PCR, while TCRdb's copy carries only in-frame clones and drops some. The DNA gave D and trimming, while V, J and clone size come from that table. The table has tens of thousands of clones, roughly nine tenths seen once. Trimming stripped 3 bases from V and 0 bases from J, with 9 bases between. This CDR3 is built from 14 residues. The germline CDR1 and CDR2 sequences are DFQATT and SNEGSKA (reference sequence). These data originate in a study of blood T cell repertoires in COVID-19. About the research overall: Samples representing acute and convalescent COVID-19 were sourced from the United States, Italy and Spain. PBMCs, B-cell-depleted T cells, or T cells provided the cDNA or gDNA that made up the material.

The rearrangement uses TRBV20-1 and TRBJ2-1; tentative D call: TRBD2 (5 bases). The sequencing sample was made of peripheral blood. The receptor was isolated from a woman aged 50 to 60 with active or convalescent COVID-19. CDR3 region: CSASPGSSYNEQFF. The CDR3 nucleotides are TGCAGTGCTAGTCCGGGGAGCTCCTACAATGAGCAGTTCTTC.